Listed here is a single TCR beta chain. Its antigen is unknown. The time point was: persistent/refractory GD, antithyroid drugs over 5 years with positive TRAb. From PBMCs, RNA was extracted and then used to make the TCR library. Graves' disease diagnosis used American Thyroid Association guidelines. The patients included were those that came from an endocrinology department in Xi'an, China. This sample was taken from a study of regulatory T cells in long-lasting Graves disease. On the study more broadly: Treatment with antithyroid drugs for over 5 years, together with positive TSH receptor antibodies, meant persistent Graves' disease.

General study points: Favoring TRBV28, TRBJ1-2 and TRBJ2-5 was a feature seen in persistent disease.

Germline-derived CDR1 and CDR2 are LNHDA and SQIVND (reference sequence). The CDR3 extends over 15 amino acids. The ends lost 5 bases at V and 2 bases at J; junction bases unmatched: 7. The TCR beta library used iRepertoire HTBI primers with Arm-PCR amplification of CDR3. TCRdb itself ran the multiplex PCR reads through MiXCR, one entry per CDR3 protein. This sample has approximately 380,000 distinct CDR3 sequences, with about 20% found just once. This receptor was obtained from a female donor with Graves disease. The input for sequencing was peripheral blood mononuclear cells (PBMCs), taken when the disease was refractory, from a patient treated with antithyroid drugs. The rearrangement joins TRBV19 to TRBJ2-7; TRBD1 matches at 9 bases. In DNA, the CDR3 is TGTGCCAGTAGTGATCGGGGACAGGGAGCCTACGAGCAGTACTTC. Residues: CASSDRGQGAYEQYF.